Listed below are T cell receptor beta chains from one sample, sequenced in a study of blood T cell repertoires in COVID-19. Produced via immunoSEQ multiplex PCR; TCRdb's table is partial and in-frame only. The data hold roughly 350,000 clones, with roughly 90% observed a single time. Input material: PBMCs or T cells enriched from blood (not recorded which). All receptors derive from a woman in her twenties or thirties who had recovered from COVID-19. Both conserved end residues are part of each CDR3. D genes are given only for firm matches. The size field is filled for only some rows; it gives once, few, many or a size class.

abundance | j_gene | v_gene | d_gene | CDR3nt | CDR3aa
- | TRBJ2-5 | TRBV7-3 | - | TGTGCCAGCAGCCCAACCCCTCAGCGATGGGAGACCCAGTACTTC | CASSPTPQRWETQYF
once | TRBJ2-2 | TRBV19 | - | TGTGCCAGTAGTGGCGGCACACTCACCGGGGAGCTGTTTTTT | CASSGGTLTGELFF
- | TRBJ2-3 | TRBV10-3 | TRBD2 | TGTGCCATCAGTGAAGGGCGGGGGAGAGATACGCAGTATTTT | CAISEGRGRDTQYF
- | TRBJ1-1 | TRBV7-8 | - | TGTGCCAGCAGCCTTAGTGCGGTCAGTCAGAACACTGAAGCTTTCTTT | CASSLSAVSQNTEAFF
- | TRBJ2-5 | TRBV4-3 | - | TGCGCCAGCAGCCAAGATCCACTGGGCAGGGGAGAGACCCAGTACTTC | CASSQDPLGRGETQYF
- | TRBJ2-5 | TRBV28 | - | TGTGCCAGCAGTTTAAGTGCAGGACAAGAGACCCAGTACTTC | CASSLSAGQETQYF
once | TRBJ2-1 | TRBV30 | - | TGTGCCTGGTGTAGGGGCTACAATGAGCAGTTCTTC | CAWCRGYNEQFF
- | TRBJ1-1 | TRBV5-1 | - | TGCGCCAGCAGCTTCAGGAGGGAGGACACTGAAGCTTTCTTT | CASSFRREDTEAFF
once | TRBJ1-3 | TRBV2 | - | TGTGCCAGCAGTGTGGGCATGGGAAACACCATATATTTT | CASSVGMGNTIYF
few | TRBJ2-1 | TRBV5-4 | - | TGTGCCAGCAGCCTAGACTACAATGAGCAGTTCTTC | CASSLDYNEQFF
- | TRBJ2-7 | TRBV9 | - | TGTGCCAGCAGCGTAGAGGGGTCCTTTATGTACGAGCAGTACTTC | CASSVEGSFMYEQYF
- | TRBJ2-3 | TRBV28 | - | TGTGCCAGCACCCGCGGCGGGAACACAGATACGCAGTATTTT | CASTRGGNTDTQYF
- | TRBJ1-2 | TRBV29-1 | TRBD1 | TGCAGCGTGCCGGACAGGGGGCGCCGGTTGAGCTATGGCTACACCTTC | CSVPDRGRRLSYGYTF
- | TRBJ1-1 | TRBV5-5 | TRBD1 | TGTGCCAGCAGCTTACAGGGGGCTGCGCACACTGAAGCTTTCTTT | CASSLQGAAHTEAFF
- | TRBJ2-3 | TRBV5-6 | - | TGTGCCAGCAGCTTGAGAGGCGTCAAGGGCACAGATACGCAGTATTTT | CASSLRGVKGTDTQYF
- | TRBJ1-6 | TRBV5-4 | - | TGTGCCAGCAGCGGGGGACATCGGCGGCATAATTCACCCCTCCACTTT | CASSGGHRRHNSPLHF
- | TRBJ2-2 | TRBV19 | - | TGTGCCAGTAGATCCAACGGACAGATGACCGGGGAGCTGTTTTTT | CASRSNGQMTGELFF
- | TRBJ2-1 | TRBV25-1 | - | TGTGCCAGCAGTTACGGGAATATCAATGAGCAGTTCTTC | CASSYGNINEQFF
- | TRBJ1-5 | TRBV19 | - | TGTGCCACCCGAGGCCCCAATCAGCCCCAGCATTTT | CATRGPNQPQHF
- | TRBJ1-2 | TRBV7-3 | TRBD1 | TGTGCCAGCAGCTTGGCCGGGACAGACTATGGCTACACCTTC | CASSLAGTDYGYTF
- | TRBJ1-4 | TRBV5-1 | TRBD1 | TGCGCCAGCAGGGACAGGGGGCAAGAAAAACTGTTTTTT | CASRDRGQEKLFF
- | TRBJ1-1 | TRBV28 | - | TGTGCCAGCAGTTTAGGGCATTTAAACACTGAAGCTTTCTTT | CASSLGHLNTEAFF
once | TRBJ1-5 | TRBV7-9 | - | TGTGCCAGCAGCTTAGCCGGGGGAGGTAATCAGCCCCAGCATTTT | CASSLAGGGNQPQHF
once | TRBJ1-6 | TRBV1 | - | TGCACCAGCAGCCATCCCGCCCCCCAGGGGAATAATTCACCCCTCCACTTT | CTSSHPAPQGNNSPLHF
- | TRBJ2-7 | TRBV19 | TRBD1 | TGTGCCAGTAACCCGGACAGGGGGTTCTACGAGCAGTACTTC | CASNPDRGFYEQYF
- | TRBJ2-5 | TRBV28 | TRBD1 | TGTGCCAGCACCCCTAACAGGGGAAGTATGGGTGAGACCCAGTACTTC | CASTPNRGSMGETQYF
- | TRBJ2-1 | TRBV18 | - | TGTGCCAGCTCACCTCTCAGCTCCTACAATGAGCAGTTCTTC | CASSPLSSYNEQFF
once | TRBJ2-1 | TRBV7-9 | - | - | CASSLVAGGSFF
- | TRBJ2-7 | TRBV6-5 | - | TGTGCCAGCAGCGTTCTGGTCGGTTCCTACGAGCAGTACTTC | CASSVLVGSYEQYF
- | TRBJ2-4 | TRBV19 | - | TGTGCCAGTAGGGACTTACTAGCCAAAAACATTCAGTACTTC | CASRDLLAKNIQYF
- | TRBJ2-7 | TRBV2 | - | TGTGCCAGCATCGGGTACCGGGAAACCTACGAGCAGTACTTC | CASIGYRETYEQYF
- | TRBJ1-2 | TRBV11-1 | - | TGTGCCAGCAGCTTCGGGACACCTGGTGGCTACACCTTC | CASSFGTPGGYTF
once | TRBJ1-5 | TRBV15 | - | TGTGCCACCAGTAGACAGTTATATAGCAATCAGCCCCAGCATTTT | CATSRQLYSNQPQHF
- | TRBJ2-1 | TRBV4-3 | - | TGCGCCAGCAGCCAAGATCATGGGGGGGCTTGGGTGAATGAGCAGTTCTTC | CASSQDHGGAWVNEQFF
- | TRBJ2-1 | TRBV2 | TRBD2 | TGTGCCAGCAGTGAATTGGCTAGCGGGAGGGATGAGCAGTTCTTC | CASSELASGRDEQFF
few | TRBJ2-7 | TRBV7-8 | TRBD1 | TGTGCCAGCAGCGCCCGGGACAGGGGGGCCCTCGTGAACGAGCAGTACTTC | CASSARDRGALVNEQYF
- | TRBJ2-7 | TRBV21-1 | - | TGTGCCACCGAGCGGGCCAGGAGCTCCTACGAGCAGTACTTC | CATERARSSYEQYF
- | TRBJ2-5 | TRBV27 | TRBD2 | TGTGCCAGCAGTTTAGAGGCACTAGCGGGGGGGAGACAAGAGACCCAGTACTTC | CASSLEALAGGRQETQYF
- | TRBJ1-3 | TRBV28 | TRBD1 | TGTGCCAGCAGTTTCCGACAGGGGCTTGGAAACACCATATATTTT | CASSFRQGLGNTIYF
- | TRBJ2-7 | TRBV28 | TRBD1 | TGTGCCAGCACAAGGACAGGGGGCTATTTCGAGCAGTACTTC | CASTRTGGYFEQYF
- | TRBJ2-6 | TRBV2 | - | TGTGCCAGCACACTCTCTGGGGCCAACGTCCTGACTTTC | CASTLSGANVLTF
- | TRBJ1-1 | TRBV6-5 | - | TGTGCCAGCAGTTACTCAGAGGGAGGCACTGAAGCTTTCTTT | CASSYSEGGTEAFF
- | TRBJ2-1 | TRBV5-1 | - | TGCGCCAGCAGCTTCCTCGCGGGCTCCTACAATGAGCAGTTCTTC | CASSFLAGSYNEQFF
- | TRBJ2-7 | TRBV19 | TRBD1 | TGTGCCAGTAGTCCCCGGACAGGGGGCACATACGAGCAGTACTTC | CASSPRTGGTYEQYF
- | TRBJ1-1 | TRBV20-1 | - | TGCAGTGCTAGTAGGACAGTTAAAGCTTTCTTT | CSASRTVKAFF
- | TRBJ1-1 | TRBV29-1 | - | TGCAGCGTTGGGCTGGGCTCGAACACTGAAGCTTTCTTT | CSVGLGSNTEAFF
once | TRBJ2-1 | TRBV29-1 | TRBD2 | TGCAGCGGCACTAGCGGGAGTTTATCCTACAATGAGCAGTTCTTC | CSGTSGSLSYNEQFF
- | TRBJ1-6 | TRBV5-4 | TRBD1 | TGTGCCAGCAGCTTGGGGACAGGGTATAATTCACCCCTCCACTTT | CASSLGTGYNSPLHF
- | TRBJ2-2 | TRBV6-5 | - | TGTGCCAGCAGTTATGAGGGATCCACCGGGGAGCTGTTTTTT | CASSYEGSTGELFF
- | TRBJ1-4 | TRBV19 | - | TGTGCCAGTAGTGGGCTGACAACTAATGAAAAACTGTTTTTT | CASSGLTTNEKLFF
once | TRBJ1-2 | TRBV7-9 | - | TGTGCCAGCAGCTCGCAGGGAGTCGGGAGCTATGGCTACACCTTC | CASSSQGVGSYGYTF
- | TRBJ1-2 | TRBV12-3/TRBV12-4 | - | TGTGCCAGCAGTTTAGGGGGCGACTATGGCTACACCTTC | CASSLGGDYGYTF
- | TRBJ1-6 | TRBV28 | TRBD1 | TGTGCCAGCAGTTTATCAGTCGGGACAGCACATTCACCCCTCCACTTT | CASSLSVGTAHSPLHF
- | TRBJ2-5 | TRBV6-5 | - | TGTGCCAGCAGACTCTTGGCGGTGGCGGGGACCCAGTACTTC | CASRLLAVAGTQYF
- | TRBJ2-1 | TRBV7-3 | TRBD1 | TGTGCCAGCAGCCGCGACAGGGGGAGTTACAATGAGCAGTTCTTC | CASSRDRGSYNEQFF
- | TRBJ2-3 | TRBV24-1 | TRBD2 | TGTGCCACCAGTGAGTATACCGGGACTAGTCACACAGATACGCAGTATTTT | CATSEYTGTSHTDTQYF
- | TRBJ2-3 | TRBV9 | - | TGTGCCAGCAGCGTAGTAAACGGAGATACGCAGTATTTT | CASSVVNGDTQYF